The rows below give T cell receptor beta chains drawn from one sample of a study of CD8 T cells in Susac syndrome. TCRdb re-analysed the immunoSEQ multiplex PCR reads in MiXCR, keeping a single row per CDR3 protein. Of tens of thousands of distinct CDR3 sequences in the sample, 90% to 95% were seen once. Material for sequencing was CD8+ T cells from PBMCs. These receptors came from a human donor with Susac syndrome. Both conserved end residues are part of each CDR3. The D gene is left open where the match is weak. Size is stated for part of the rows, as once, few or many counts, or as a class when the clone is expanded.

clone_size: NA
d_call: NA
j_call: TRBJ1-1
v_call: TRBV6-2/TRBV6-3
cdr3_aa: CASSYTRGTQLNTEAFF
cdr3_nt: TGTGCCAGCAGTTACACCCGTGGTACCCAGCTGAACACTGAAGCTTTCTTT

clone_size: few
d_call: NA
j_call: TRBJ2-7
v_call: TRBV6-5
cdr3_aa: CASSYSTGEQYF
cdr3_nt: TGTGCCAGCAGTTACTCGACGGGCGAGCAGTACTTC

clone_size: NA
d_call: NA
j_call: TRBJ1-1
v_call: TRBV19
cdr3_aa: CASSQSGSDTEAFF
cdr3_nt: TGTGCCAGTAGTCAGTCGGGGTCGGACACTGAAGCTTTCTTT

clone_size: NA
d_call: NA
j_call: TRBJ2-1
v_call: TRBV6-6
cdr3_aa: CASSYDPSGDEQFF
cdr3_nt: TGTGCCAGCAGTTACGACCCATCTGGGGATGAGCAGTTCTTC

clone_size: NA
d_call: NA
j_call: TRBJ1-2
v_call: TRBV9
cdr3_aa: CASSERGDKYGYTF
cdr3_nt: TGTGCCAGCAGCGAGAGGGGGGACAAATATGGCTACACCTTC

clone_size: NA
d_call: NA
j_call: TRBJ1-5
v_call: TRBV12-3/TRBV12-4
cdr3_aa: CASSDSYSNQPQHF
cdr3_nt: TGTGCCAGCAGTGACAGCTATAGCAATCAGCCCCAGCATTTT

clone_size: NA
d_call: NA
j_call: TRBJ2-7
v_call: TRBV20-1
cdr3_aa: CSAPGTWPYEQYF
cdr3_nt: TGCAGTGCTCCCGGGACATGGCCCTACGAGCAGTACTTC

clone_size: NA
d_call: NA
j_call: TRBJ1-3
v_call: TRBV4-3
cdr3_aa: CASSQDRPASGNTIYF
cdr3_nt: TGCGCCAGCAGCCAAGATCGCCCAGCCTCTGGAAACACCATATATTTT

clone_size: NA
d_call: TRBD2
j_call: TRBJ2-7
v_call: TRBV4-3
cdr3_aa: CASSQDASGGYEQYF
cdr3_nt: TGCGCCAGCAGCCAAGACGCTAGCGGGGGTTACGAGCAGTACTTC

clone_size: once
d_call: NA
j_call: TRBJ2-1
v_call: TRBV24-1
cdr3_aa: CATSDLSSGRYNEQFF
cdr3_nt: TGTGCCACCAGTGATTTGAGTAGCGGACGATACAATGAGCAGTTCTTC

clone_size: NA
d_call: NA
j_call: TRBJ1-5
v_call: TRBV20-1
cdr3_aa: CSASERRSNQPQHF
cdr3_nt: TGCAGTGCTAGTGAAAGACGGAGCAATCAGCCCCAGCATTTT

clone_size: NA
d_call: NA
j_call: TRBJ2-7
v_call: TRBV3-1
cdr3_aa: CASSQPGTSYEQYF
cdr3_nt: TGTGCCAGCAGCCAACCCGGGACGTCCTACGAGCAGTACTTC

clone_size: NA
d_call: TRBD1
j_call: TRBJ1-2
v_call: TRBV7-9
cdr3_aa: CASSPGTGPYTF
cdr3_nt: TGTGCCAGCAGCCCAGGGACAGGCCCCTACACCTTC

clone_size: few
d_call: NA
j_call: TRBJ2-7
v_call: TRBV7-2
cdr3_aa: CASSVRDFVHNNEQYF
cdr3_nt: TGTGCCAGCAGCGTCCGGGATTTTGTGCATAATAACGAGCAGTACTTC

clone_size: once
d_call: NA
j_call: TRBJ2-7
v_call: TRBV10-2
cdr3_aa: CASSESGLTEREQYF
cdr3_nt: TGCGCCAGCAGTGAGTCGGGACTTACCGAGAGGGAGCAGTACTTC

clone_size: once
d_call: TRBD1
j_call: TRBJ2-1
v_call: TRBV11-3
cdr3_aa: CASSLEGTGDNEQFF
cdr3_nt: TGTGCCAGCAGCTTAGAGGGGACAGGAGACAATGAGCAGTTCTTC

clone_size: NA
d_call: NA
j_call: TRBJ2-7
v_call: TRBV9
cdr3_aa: CASSVTDRFHEQYF
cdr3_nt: TGTGCCAGCAGCGTAACCGACAGGTTCCACGAGCAGTACTTC

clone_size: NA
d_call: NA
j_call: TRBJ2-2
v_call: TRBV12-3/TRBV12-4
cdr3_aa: CASSLGASNTGELFF
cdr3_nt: TGTGCCAGCAGTTTAGGGGCCTCGAACACCGGGGAGCTGTTTTTT

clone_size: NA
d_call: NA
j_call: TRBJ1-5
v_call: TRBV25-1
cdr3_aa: CASSEGGRQHF
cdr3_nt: TGTGCCAGCAGTGAAGGGGGGCGCCAGCATTTT

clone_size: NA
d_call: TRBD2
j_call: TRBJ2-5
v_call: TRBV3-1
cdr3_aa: CASSPSLAGVQETQYF
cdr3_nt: TGTGCCAGCAGTCCCTCCCTAGCGGGGGTACAAGAGACCCAGTACTTC

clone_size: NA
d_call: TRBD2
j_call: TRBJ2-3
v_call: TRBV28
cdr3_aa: CASSLSGRAADTQYF
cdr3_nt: TGTGCCAGCAGTCTTAGCGGGAGGGCCGCAGATACGCAGTATTTT

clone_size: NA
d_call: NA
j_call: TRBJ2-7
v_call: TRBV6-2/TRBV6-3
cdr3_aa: CASSIGAHEQYF
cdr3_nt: TGTGCCAGCAGTATTGGGGCGCACGAGCAGTACTTC

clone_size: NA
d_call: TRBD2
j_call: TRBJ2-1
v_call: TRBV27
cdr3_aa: CATVSGRVGNEQFF
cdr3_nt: TGTGCCACTGTTAGCGGGAGAGTGGGCAATGAGCAGTTCTTC

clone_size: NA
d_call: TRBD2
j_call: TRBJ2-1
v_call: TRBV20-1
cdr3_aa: CSARVAGGDNEQFF
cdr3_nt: TGCAGTGCTAGAGTAGCGGGGGGAGACAATGAGCAGTTCTTC

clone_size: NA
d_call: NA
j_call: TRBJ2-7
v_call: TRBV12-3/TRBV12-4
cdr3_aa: CASSSENEQYF
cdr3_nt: TGTGCCAGCAGTTCGGAAAACGAGCAGTACTTC

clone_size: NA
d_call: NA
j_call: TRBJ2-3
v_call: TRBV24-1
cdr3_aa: CATSDPKGPSGTDTQYF
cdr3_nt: TGTGCCACCAGTGACCCTAAAGGGCCCTCCGGGACAGATACGCAGTATTTT

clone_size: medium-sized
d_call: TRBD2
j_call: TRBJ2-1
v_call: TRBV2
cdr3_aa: CASSEAGTSGLYVEQFF
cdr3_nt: TGTGCCAGCAGTGAAGCTGGGACTAGCGGCCTTTACGTTGAGCAGTTCTTC

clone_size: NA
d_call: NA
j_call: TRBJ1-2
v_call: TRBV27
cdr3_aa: CASSLLGGGANYGYTF
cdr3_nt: TGTGCCAGCAGTTTATTAGGGGGGGGCGCAAACTATGGCTACACCTTC